A single sample is the source of the 21 T cell receptor beta chains below, sequenced in a study of cytomegalovirus exposure and HLA in healthy donors. It was with 60 Vbeta and 13 Jbeta primers that the PCR ran. The assay was immunoSEQ multiplex PCR, and TCRdb's table has in-frame clones only and misses some. The sample contains 200,000 to 250,000 clones, 76% of which appear only once. The sequenced sample consisted of PBMCs. The receptors derive from a man aged 18 to 29 in good health and CMV-seronegative.

This chain joins TRBV5-1 and TRBJ2-2, with 12 bases identical to TRBD2. CDR1 and CDR2 (germline): SGHRS, YFSETQ. The CDR3 loop spans 18 amino acids. Trimming cost V 0 bases and J 1 base; bases outside gene matches: 4. For the CDR3, the DNA is TGCGCCAGCAGCTTGGGACTAGCGGGAGTCCAGAACACCGGGGAGCTGTTTTTT. Its translation is CASSLGLAGVQNTGELFF.

The CDR3 spells CASSLQMNTEAFF. The CDR3 bases are TGTGCCAGCAGTCTCCAGATGAACACTGAAGCTTTCTTT. The chain links TRBV27 to TRBJ1-1; no definite D call. The CDR3 contains 13 residues. Per the germline V gene, CDR1 is MNHEY and CDR2 is SMNVEV (reference sequence). Between the trimmed V and J ends, which lost 5 bases and 0 bases, there was a span of 7 bases.

V and J are TRBV4-1 and TRBJ1-1; perhaps TRBD1 as D (5 bases). From germline, CDR1 is MGHRA and CDR2 YSYEKL. This CDR3 has 15 residues. The V end was cut by 0 bases, the J end by 0 bases, with 8 bases between. CDR3 DNA sequence: TGCGCCAGCAGCCAAGAGGCAGGGCTGAACACTGAAGCTTTCTTT. Translation: CASSQEAGLNTEAFF.

The chain is built from TRBV13 and TRBJ2-7; 13 nucleotides align to TRBD2. Germline V gene data show CDR1 as PRHDT and CDR2 as FYEKMQ (reference sequence). After removal of 8 bases from V and 7 bases from J, the junction contained 11 bases not matched to a gene. The CDR3 sequence is 15 residues long. The CDR3 DNA is TGTGCCAGCGGAGGACTAGCGGGGGCCGGAAGGGAGCAGTACTTC. Its protein is CASGGLAGAGREQYF.

This clone was recorded a few times. The chain is built from TRBV7-9 and TRBJ2-7; the D gene is possibly TRBD1 (6 bases). The V end was cut by 11 bases, the J end by 2 bases, with 13 bases between. The CDR3 has 12 amino acids. Germline CDR1 SEHNR, CDR2 FQNEAQ (reference sequence). DNA of the CDR3: TGTGCCGGGGGCGAGGGACCCTACGAGCAGTACTTC. Protein: CAGGEGPYEQYF.

The chain uses TRBV28 and TRBJ2-5; TRBD2 matches 8 bases. The ends lost 5 bases at V and 2 bases at J; junction bases unmatched: 4. From germline, CDR1 is MDHEN and CDR2 SYDVKM. The CDR3 consists of 14 residues. The CDR3 here is CASSQRLAQETQYF. CDR3 bases: TGTGCCAGCAGTCAACGACTAGCGCAAGAGACCCAGTACTTC.

This clone was counted once. This chain links TRBV7-9 with TRBJ2-7; a possible D gene is TRBD1 (5 bases). CDR3 length: 12 amino acids. Germline V gene sequence: CDR1 SEHNR, CDR2 FQNEAQ (reference sequence). Trimming took off 6 bases at V and 6 bases at J, with 12 bases between the two ends. DNA of the CDR3: TGTGCCAGCAGGGGCAGGGCTTCCGAGCAGTACTTC. The encoded protein is CASRGRASEQYF.

This clone came up once. The V and J genes are TRBV5-5 and TRBJ2-4, with a weak D call TRBD2 (6 bases). The CDR3 runs to 18 residues. Germline values: CDR1 SGHKS, CDR2 YYEKEE (reference sequence). V lost 3 bases to trimming and J lost 1 base, with 20 bases between them. The CDR3 loop reads CASSSTSIGLGAKNIQYF. DNA of the CDR3: TGTGCCAGCAGCTCGACTAGTATTGGTTTAGGGGCCAAAAACATTCAGTACTTC.

The CDR3 loop reads CASSQLTGEKLFF. CDR3 nucleotide sequence: TGTGCCAGCAGCCAACTGACAGGAGAAAAACTGTTTTTT. The chain joins TRBV7-9 to TRBJ1-4, with D possibly matching TRBD1 (6 bases). V was pared by 5 bases and J by 8 bases, with 12 bases between. The germline CDR1 and CDR2 sequences are SEHNR and FQNEAQ (reference sequence). The CDR3 runs 13 residues.

The J gene is TRBJ2-5, the V gene TRBV6-1; 7 nucleotides agree with TRBD2. There are 14 residues in the CDR3. The J segment lost 6 bases and the V segment lost 0 bases, leaving 4 bases of the junction unmatched. Germline loops: CDR1 MNHNS, CDR2 SASEGT. The CDR3 DNA reads as TGTGCCAGCAGTGAAGCGGGAGGGCAAAAGACCCAGTACTTC. It yields the protein CASSEAGGQKTQYF.

The V gene is TRBV5-4, the J gene TRBJ2-1; the match to TRBD2 covers 7 bases. The CDR3 is 15 amino acids. The V and J ends lost 6 bases and 3 bases, in that order; junction bases with no gene match: 9. Germline CDR1 SGHNT, CDR2 YYREEE (reference sequence). CDR3 protein: CASNREREGYNEQFF. The CDR3, as DNA: TGTGCCAGCAACCGGGAGAGGGAGGGCTACAATGAGCAGTTCTTC.

This clone has only one observation. The CDR3 loop reads CAISDFERARGYEQYF. Written as DNA, the CDR3 is TGTGCCATCTCAGACTTCGAGCGGGCGAGGGGATACGAGCAGTACTTC. The chain couples TRBV10-3 to TRBJ2-7; a possible D gene is TRBD2 (6 bases). Germline CDR1 is ENHRY and CDR2 is SYGVKD. The CDR3 sequence is 16 residues long. V lost 8 bases to trimming and J lost 4 bases, with 24 bases between them.

The rearrangement uses TRBV28 and TRBJ1-1; 12 bases fit TRBD1. The CDR3 is 12 amino acids. V shed 6 bases, J shed 14 bases, and the junction held 7 bases outside the gene matches. Germline-derived CDR1 and CDR2 are MDHEN and SYDVKM. The CDR3 region has the DNA TGTGCCAGCAGAGCCGGGACAGGGGGCGAATTCTTT. The encoded protein is CASRAGTGGEFF. The variable domain in full, with the rest retrieved from reference TRBV28 and TRBJ1-1, is DVKVTQSSRYLVKRTGEKVFLECVQDMDHENMFWYRQDPGLGLRLIYFSYDVKMKEKGDIPEGYSVSREKKERFSLILESASTNQTSMYLCASRAGTGGEFFGQGTRLTVV.

The chain joins TRBV5-4 to TRBJ2-7, with D possibly TRBD2 on 6 matching bases. Germline assignment: CDR1 SGHNT and CDR2 YYREEE (reference sequence). The CDR3 totals 15 residues. Trimming stripped 0 bases from V and 1 base from J, with 11 bases between. The CDR3 DNA sequence: TGTGCCAGCAGCTTGGCTGGGGGGTCATCCTACGAGCAGTACTTC. This gives the protein CASSLAGGSSYEQYF. Full variable domain (rest looked up from reference TRBV5-4 and TRBJ2-7): ETGVTQSPTHLIKTRGQQVTLRCSSQSGHNTVSWYQQALGQGPQFIFQYYREEENGRGNFPPRFSGLQFPNYSSELNVNALELDDSALYLCASSLAGGSSYEQYFGPGTRLTVT.

This chain links TRBV5-5 with TRBJ2-7; TRBD2 matches at 7 bases. Losses at the gene ends were 0 bases for V and 2 bases for J; bases not matched to a gene: 5. The CDR3 runs to 15 residues. Germline V gives CDR1 SGHKS, CDR2 YYEKEE (reference sequence). The CDR3 loop reads CASSLGGGTAYEQYF. DNA for the CDR3: TGTGCCAGCAGCTTGGGGGGAGGGACGGCCTACGAGCAGTACTTC.

This clone has just one count. The chain couples TRBV9 to TRBJ1-1, with 8 bases matching TRBD1. Germline V gene sequence: CDR1 SGDLS, CDR2 YYNGEE. With 3 bases clipped from V and 1 base from J, the junction kept 8 bases outside the gene matches. This CDR3 has 16 residues. CDR3 bases: TGTGCCAGCAGCGCCGGACAGGGAAAATGGAACACTGAAGCTTTCTTT. This encodes CASSAGQGKWNTEAFF. Drawing the rest from reference TRBV9 and TRBJ1-1, the complete variable domain is DSGVTQTPKHLITATGQRVTLRCSPRSGDLSVYWYQQSLDQGLQFLIQYYNGEERAKGNILERFSAQQFPDLHSELNLSSLELGDSALYFCASSAGQGKWNTEAFFGQGTRLTVV.

V is TRBV6-1 and J is TRBJ1-2; D uncertain. This CDR3 has 13 residues. Trimming cost V 3 bases and J 4 bases, with 9 bases left between them. Germline lookup yields CDR1 MNHNS and CDR2 SASEGT. DNA for the CDR3: TGTGCCAGCAGTGAGGAGGGAATCTATGGCTACACCTTC. This sequence encodes CASSEEGIYGYTF.

CDR3 nucleotides: TGCGCCAGCAGTCTTTTTCCACCTGAACAGGGGATAGACACTGAAGCTTTCTTT. Translating it yields CASSLFPPEQGIDTEAFF. This chain links TRBV4-1 with TRBJ1-1; TRBD1 agrees at 7 bases. Germline values: CDR1 MGHRA, CDR2 YSYEKL. CDR3 length: 18 residues. After removal of 6 bases from V and 3 bases from J, the junction contained 19 bases not matched to a gene.

CDR3 coding DNA: TGTGCCATCAGTCCAGATCCGGGACTAGCGGGAGAATCGAGCTCCTACAATGAGCAGTTCTTC. This translates into CAISPDPGLAGESSSYNEQFF. V usage is TRBV10-3 and J usage is TRBJ2-1; 14 bases fit TRBD2. Germline V lookup: CDR1 ENHRY, CDR2 SYGVKD. After removal of 5 bases from V and 0 bases from J, the junction contained 15 bases not matched to a gene. This CDR3 region has 21 residues.

This chain joins TRBV29-1 and TRBJ2-1, with D maybe TRBD1 (6 bases). Germline loops: CDR1 SQVTM, CDR2 ANQGSEA. This CDR3 has 13 amino acids. Trimming cost V 6 bases and J 7 bases, with 16 bases left between them. The CDR3 region has the DNA TGCAGCGTCGAGGACAGTCGTTGGAATGAGCAGTTCTTC. It is translated as CSVEDSRWNEQFF.

The CDR3: CASSKEIPGGRANYGYTF. CDR3 bases: TGTGCCAGCAGCAAAGAGATTCCAGGGGGGAGAGCTAACTATGGCTACACCTTC. The chain uses TRBV21-1 and TRBJ1-2; TRBD1 is the table's D call, not checked against the DNA. TRBV21-1 is marked as a pseudogene. CDR3 length: 18 residues.